This is a list of T cell receptor beta chains from one sample in a study of multiple sclerosis patients with progressive multifocal leukoencephalopathy. Produced via immunoSEQ multiplex PCR; TCRdb's table is partial and in-frame only. The table records tens of thousands of clones, 90% to 95% of them present only once. Sequencing used PBMCs. The receptors here all came from a man aged 30-40 years with multiple sclerosis. Each CDR3 is given with its conserved first and last residue. Fields, in order: clone size, D gene, J gene, V gene, CDR3 protein, CDR3 DNA. The D gene is left open where the match is weak. The size entry is marked missing in some rows and otherwise reads once, few, many or a size class.

clone size: -
D gene: -
J gene: TRBJ1-5
V gene: TRBV15
CDR3 protein: CATSRVFSVYSNQPQHF
CDR3 DNA: TGTGCCACCAGCAGAGTTTTTTCCGTATATAGCAATCAGCCCCAGCATTTT

clone size: -
D gene: -
J gene: TRBJ1-1
V gene: TRBV11-2
CDR3 protein: CASTNRRNTEAFF
CDR3 DNA: TGTGCCAGCACCAACCGGAGGAACACTGAAGCTTTCTTT

clone size: few
D gene: -
J gene: TRBJ1-4
V gene: TRBV7-9
CDR3 protein: CASTRNEKLFF
CDR3 DNA: TGTGCCAGCACCCGTAATGAAAAACTGTTTTTT

clone size: -
D gene: -
J gene: TRBJ1-6
V gene: TRBV10-3
CDR3 protein: CASGSQSDSPLHF
CDR3 DNA: TGTGCCTCCGGGTCTCAGAGTGATTCACCCCTCCACTTT

clone size: once
D gene: TRBD1
J gene: TRBJ1-1
V gene: TRBV9
CDR3 protein: CASSAYDSGTANTEAFF
CDR3 DNA: TGTGCCAGCAGCGCTTACGACTCCGGGACAGCGAACACTGAAGCTTTCTTT

clone size: -
D gene: -
J gene: TRBJ2-2
V gene: TRBV9
CDR3 protein: CASSVGNTGELFF
CDR3 DNA: TGTGCCAGCAGCGTGGGAAACACCGGGGAGCTGTTTTTT

clone size: -
D gene: -
J gene: TRBJ1-1
V gene: TRBV6-1
CDR3 protein: CASSETENTEAFF
CDR3 DNA: TGTGCCAGCAGTGAGACAGAGAACACTGAAGCTTTCTTT

clone size: -
D gene: TRBD2
J gene: TRBJ2-3
V gene: TRBV27
CDR3 protein: CASSLEMVAGPTDTQYF
CDR3 DNA: TGTGCCAGCAGTTTAGAGATGGTAGCGGGACCCACAGATACGCAGTATTTT

clone size: -
D gene: -
J gene: TRBJ2-1
V gene: TRBV19
CDR3 protein: CASSIKSRDPPYNEQFF
CDR3 DNA: TGTGCCAGTAGTATTAAGTCCCGGGATCCGCCTTACAATGAGCAGTTCTTC

clone size: -
D gene: -
J gene: TRBJ2-2
V gene: TRBV19
CDR3 protein: CASSINPRTHHTGELFF
CDR3 DNA: TGTGCCAGTAGTATCAACCCCCGGACACACCACACCGGGGAGCTGTTTTTT

clone size: -
D gene: TRBD2
J gene: TRBJ2-7
V gene: TRBV7-8
CDR3 protein: CASSLRRLAGEQYF
CDR3 DNA: TGTGCCAGCAGCTTGAGGAGACTAGCAGGGGAGCAGTACTTC

clone size: -
D gene: TRBD2
J gene: TRBJ2-1
V gene: TRBV9
CDR3 protein: CASSWGSGTDEQFF
CDR3 DNA: TGTGCCAGCAGCTGGGGGAGCGGGACGGACGAGCAGTTCTTC

clone size: once
D gene: TRBD2
J gene: TRBJ2-7
V gene: TRBV4-1
CDR3 protein: CASSQVSGREWYF
CDR3 DNA: TGCGCCAGCAGCCAAGTTTCCGGGCGGGAGTGGTACTTC

clone size: -
D gene: -
J gene: TRBJ1-2
V gene: TRBV29-1
CDR3 protein: CSVESGVNYGYTF
CDR3 DNA: TGCAGCGTTGAATCAGGGGTCAACTATGGCTACACCTTC

clone size: -
D gene: -
J gene: TRBJ2-7
V gene: TRBV5-6
CDR3 protein: CASSLDPTAGEQYF
CDR3 DNA: TGTGCCAGCAGCTTGGACCCTACGGCGGGGGAGCAGTACTTC

clone size: -
D gene: -
J gene: TRBJ2-5
V gene: TRBV7-8
CDR3 protein: CASSHYGGGGGETQYF
CDR3 DNA: TGTGCCAGCAGCCACTACGGAGGGGGAGGAGGAGAGACCCAGTACTTC

clone size: -
D gene: -
J gene: TRBJ2-4
V gene: TRBV9
CDR3 protein: CASSPGEDKNIQYF
CDR3 DNA: TGTGCCAGCAGCCCCGGAGAGGACAAAAACATTCAGTACTTC

clone size: -
D gene: TRBD1
J gene: TRBJ1-6
V gene: TRBV6-5
CDR3 protein: CASADRGPYPLHF
CDR3 DNA: TGTGCCAGCGCGGACAGGGGCCCTTATCCCCTCCACTTT

clone size: -
D gene: -
J gene: TRBJ2-1
V gene: TRBV10-1
CDR3 protein: CASSDPGRYNEQFF
CDR3 DNA: TGCGCCAGCAGTGACCCAGGGCGTTACAATGAGCAGTTCTTC

clone size: once
D gene: TRBD1
J gene: TRBJ2-7
V gene: TRBV5-3
CDR3 protein: CARSFTGTAIYEQYF
CDR3 DNA: TGTGCCAGAAGCTTTACCGGGACAGCGATCTACGAGCAGTACTTC

clone size: -
D gene: -
J gene: TRBJ2-2
V gene: TRBV4-3
CDR3 protein: CASSQERSGELFF
CDR3 DNA: TGCGCCAGCAGCCAAGAGAGGAGCGGGGAGCTGTTTTTT

clone size: -
D gene: -
J gene: TRBJ2-3
V gene: TRBV6-1
CDR3 protein: CASRLSGSTDTQYF
CDR3 DNA: TGTGCCAGCAGGCTTAGCGGAAGCACAGATACGCAGTATTTT

clone size: -
D gene: -
J gene: TRBJ1-1
V gene: TRBV18
CDR3 protein: CASSPPGGGWAFF
CDR3 DNA: TGTGCCAGCTCACCACCGGGCGGCGGGTGGGCTTTCTTT

clone size: -
D gene: -
J gene: TRBJ1-5
V gene: TRBV27
CDR3 protein: CASSSVGSVGPQHF
CDR3 DNA: TGTGCCAGCAGTTCCGTCGGCTCCGTGGGGCCCCAGCATTTT

clone size: once
D gene: TRBD1
J gene: TRBJ1-2
V gene: TRBV25-1
CDR3 protein: CASSERGQTNYGYTF
CDR3 DNA: TGTGCCAGCAGTGAACGGGGACAGACTAACTATGGCTACACCTTC

clone size: -
D gene: -
J gene: TRBJ2-7
V gene: TRBV11-2
CDR3 protein: CASSPPSGEQYF
CDR3 DNA: TGTGCCAGCAGCCCCCCGTCCGGCGAGCAGTACTTC

clone size: few
D gene: TRBD1
J gene: TRBJ1-1
V gene: TRBV4-1
CDR3 protein: CASRRGQSTEAFF
CDR3 DNA: TGCGCCAGCAGGAGGGGGCAGTCGACTGAAGCTTTCTTT

clone size: -
D gene: TRBD2
J gene: TRBJ2-1
V gene: TRBV5-1
CDR3 protein: CASSLEAGPPYNEQFF
CDR3 DNA: TGCGCCAGCAGCTTGGAAGCGGGACCCCCCTACAATGAGCAGTTCTTC